This TCR beta chain originates from a study of human T cells and chemical hapten exposure. Study summary: In the approximately 25-week study, patients were dosed weekly with diphenylcyclopropenone on the scalp throughout.

As to time point: patch test 2, 6 weeks after DPC sensitization. Treatment of the sample: therapeutic diphenylcyclopropenone sensitization with weekly scalp DPC. The study extracted total RNA from unfractionated whole blood. During construction of the library, unique molecular identifiers were attached to individual cDNA molecules for quantitative, reproducible TCR counting. TCRdb passed the RACE reads through MiXCR, listing each CDR3 protein once. The data hold roughly 96,000 distinct CDR3 sequences, with roughly a tenth observed a single time. A note on this clonotype: Its specificity is unknown.

The CDR3 consists of 16 residues. Trimming removed 5 bases at V and 2 bases at J, with 19 bases between. Study-wide results and limits: The study found expanded TCRs formed significantly more large CDR3 similarity clusters than controls.

This TCR was sampled from a woman between 40 and 50 years old with alopecia areata. Some clones in this sample may be carry-over from other donors' samples. This chain connects TRBV12-3 or TRBV12-4 to TRBJ2-7, with a weak D call TRBD2 (6 bases). The source material was whole blood, sampled in connection with sensitization to the hapten diphenylcyclopropenone (DPC). The CDR3 sequence: CASSRPAGRSPYEQYF. The CDR3 DNA reads TGTGCCAGCAGTCGCCCAGCGGGCAGGAGCCCCTACGAGCAGTACTTC.